Below are 22 T cell receptor beta chains sequenced from a single sample in a study of blood T cell repertoires in COVID-19. Assay used: immunoSEQ multiplex PCR; TCRdb lists only in-frame clones, some missing. Of around 190,000 clones in the sample, roughly 85% were seen once. The sequenced sample consisted of PBMCs or T cells enriched from blood (not recorded which). These receptors came from a woman younger than 35 who had recovered from COVID-19.

The V and J genes are TRBV19 and TRBJ2-5; possibly TRBD1 for D (8 bases). This CDR3 has 13 residues. V was trimmed by 10 bases and J by 3 bases, leaving 15 bases between them. The germline V gene encodes CDR1 LNHDA and CDR2 SQIVND (reference sequence). The CDR3 protein is CATTGGVEETQYF. The CDR3 nucleotides read TGTGCCACAACAGGGGGGGTGGAAGAGACCCAGTACTTC.

The rearrangement joins TRBV29-1 to TRBJ2-5, with D perhaps matching TRBD2 (7 bases). Germline V gives CDR1 SQVTM, CDR2 ANQGSEA. CDR3 length: 13 residues. Trimming took off 1 base at V and 9 bases at J, with 15 bases between the two ends. The CDR3 loop reads CSVEAGGGPPQYF. CDR3 bases: TGCAGCGTTGAAGCTGGCGGGGGCCCCCCCCAGTACTTC.

In this sample, this clone turned up once. The CDR3 DNA reads as TGCAGTGCTAGTAAATGGGAGTCAGGAGGGTTCATCGGTCAGCCCCAGCATTTT. This encodes CSASKWESGGFIGQPQHF. The rearrangement links TRBV20-1 to TRBJ1-5, with D unclear. Looked up from germline, CDR1 is DFQATT and CDR2 is SNEGSKA (reference sequence). The V end was cut by 3 bases, the J end by 6 bases, with 27 bases between. There are 18 residues in the CDR3.

V and J are TRBV14 and TRBJ1-3, with a tentative D call TRBD1 (6 bases). V was shortened by 1 base and J by 0 bases, with 16 bases between the two germline ends. The CDR3 is 18 residues long. The germline V gene has CDR1 SGHDN and CDR2 FVKESK. The CDR3 here is CASSQVWGQGNSGNTIYF. In DNA, the CDR3 is TGTGCCAGCAGCCAAGTATGGGGTCAGGGGAACTCTGGAAACACCATATATTTT.

CDR3 region: CAWRKGPGYGYTF. The CDR3 nucleotides read TGTGCCTGGCGGAAGGGCCCGGGATATGGCTACACCTTC. The J gene is TRBJ1-2, the V gene TRBV30, with no clear D. Trimming pared 5 bases from V and 5 bases from J, leaving 15 bases between. Germline V gene data show CDR1 as GTSNPN and CDR2 as SVGIG (reference sequence). This CDR3 has 13 amino acids.

This chain uses TRBV7-2 with TRBJ1-5; 7 nucleotides match TRBD1. CDR3 size: 14 residues. The germline gives CDR1 SGHTA, CDR2 FQGNSA. Trimming took 2 bases from V and 3 from J; bases not matched to a gene: 1. CDR3 nucleotide sequence: TGTGCCAGCAGCTTAACAGGGGTCAATCAGCCCCAGCATTTT. It is translated as CASSLTGVNQPQHF.

The chain combines TRBV19 with TRBJ1-1; 8 nucleotides line up with TRBD1. This CDR3 spans 13 amino acids. CDR1 LNHDA and CDR2 SQIVND come from the germline V gene (reference sequence). V gave up 8 bases and J gave up 10 bases; unmatched junction bases: 12. This chain's CDR3 is CASSSARGQGAFF. CDR3 nucleotides: TGTGCCAGTTCGTCCGCGAGAGGACAGGGAGCTTTCTTT.

The chain has TRBV28 and TRBJ2-7, with 11 nucleotides matching TRBD1. Trimming at V came to 6 bases and at J to 7 bases, leaving 11 bases not matched to a gene. Germline values: CDR1 MDHEN, CDR2 SYDVKM. This CDR3 contains 15 residues. The CDR3 nucleotides read TGTGCCAGCAGCCAGACCCGGACAGGGGGCTGGGAGCAGTACTTC. Translating gives CASSQTRTGGWEQYF.

The J gene is TRBJ1-1, the V gene TRBV10-3; D uncertain. This CDR3 spans 15 amino acids. The germline V and J ends were trimmed by 3 bases and 3 bases, with 14 bases remaining between them. Germline loops: CDR1 ENHRY, CDR2 SYGVKD. In DNA form, the CDR3 reads TGTGCCATCAGTGACCCGGCCGCGGAGGACACTGAAGCTTTCTTT. This gives the protein CAISDPAAEDTEAFF.

In nucleotides, the CDR3 is TGTGCCTGGGCCGGAGGAAGGGCTAACTATGGCTACACCTTC. Its protein is CAWAGGRANYGYTF. The chain joins TRBV30 to TRBJ1-2; D ambiguous. Germline CDR1 is GTSNPN and CDR2 is SVGIG (reference sequence). The V gene lost 5 bases and the J gene lost 0 bases, with 13 bases spanning the gap. The CDR3 length is 14 residues.

The CDR3 DNA reads TGTGCCATTCCAAGCGGGGGCAAAGGAAACACCATATATTTT. It yields the protein CAIPSGGKGNTIYF. This chain connects TRBV5-5 to TRBJ1-3; possible D gene TRBD1, 6 bases. Trimming removed 9 bases from V and 4 bases from J, with 17 bases in between. CDR1 is SGHKS, CDR2 YYEKEE, per germline (reference sequence). There are 14 residues in the CDR3. Supplemented by reference TRBV5-5 and TRBJ1-3, the full variable domain reads DAGVTQSPTHLIKTRGQQVTLRCSPISGHKSVSWYQQVLGQGPQFIFQYYEKEERGRGNFPDRFSARQFPNYSSELNVNALLLGDSALYLCAIPSGGKGNTIYFGEGSWLTVV.

This sequence joins TRBV7-8 and TRBJ1-1; 9 bases agree with TRBD1. J gave up 8 bases and V 5 bases, and 3 bases lay outside the gene matches. The germline gives CDR1 SGHVS, CDR2 FQNEAQ. This CDR3 spans 12 amino acids. The DNA of the CDR3 is TGTGCCAGCAGCAACGGACAGGGGGAAGCTTTCTTT. It translates to CASSNGQGEAFF.

V is TRBV14 and J is TRBJ1-1; 7 positions agree with TRBD1. The CDR3 has 14 amino acids. J lost 4 bases, V lost 6 bases, and 8 bases had no gene match. Looked up from germline, CDR1 is SGHDN and CDR2 is FVKESK. CDR3 sequence (DNA): TGTGCCAGCAGTTACAGGTCAGGGGGCACTGAAGCTTTCTTT. This encodes CASSYRSGGTEAFF.

The chain carries TRBV10-3 and TRBJ2-3; 9 bases map to TRBD2. CDR3 length: 17 residues. Germline CDR1 reads ENHRY; CDR2 reads SYGVKD. After removal of 2 bases from V and 1 base from J, the junction contained 7 bases not matched to a gene. CDR3 loop: CAISEPPKREGTDTQYF. The CDR3 region has the DNA TGTGCCATCAGTGAGCCCCCGAAGCGGGAGGGCACAGATACGCAGTATTTT.

In its sample, this clone was seen a few times. V and J are TRBV29-1 and TRBJ1-2; tentative D call: TRBD1 (5 bases). V dropped 3 bases and J dropped 2 bases, with 7 bases sitting between them. Germline values: CDR1 SQVTM, CDR2 ANQGSEA. The CDR3 sequence is 12 residues long. CDR3 nucleotide sequence: TGCAGCGTTGAGCGACAGAACTATGGCTACACCTTC. Protein sequence: CSVERQNYGYTF.

V usage is TRBV28 and J usage is TRBJ1-6, with 8 positions matching TRBD1. The CDR3 is made up of 16 amino acids. Germline assignment: CDR1 MDHEN and CDR2 SYDVKM. V gave up 4 bases and J gave up 5 bases; unmatched junction bases: 7. Written as DNA, the CDR3 is TGTGCCAGCAGTTCCATGGACAGGGTGGATAATTCACCCCTCCACTTT. Its translation is CASSSMDRVDNSPLHF.

The rearrangement links TRBV7-9 to TRBJ2-3; 7 bases line up with TRBD2. With V trimmed by 5 bases and J by 9 bases, 14 bases remained unmatched. The CDR3 extends over 15 amino acids. Germline V gene data show CDR1 as SEHNR and CDR2 as FQNEAQ (reference sequence). In DNA form, the CDR3 reads TGTGCCAGCAGCCCGACCGATAGACTAGCAGGCACGCAGTATTTT. Translating gives CASSPTDRLAGTQYF.

V usage is TRBV29-1 and J usage is TRBJ2-7; D may be TRBD1 (7 bases). Trimming shortened V by 5 bases and J by 1 base, and 18 bases separated the two germline ends. CDR3 length: 15 residues. CDR1 is SQVTM and CDR2 is ANQGSEA in the germline V gene. CDR3 bases: TGCAGCGTTTCCCCCGCAGGGGGGAGGTCCTACGAGCAGTACTTC. Protein product: CSVSPAGGRSYEQYF.

J is TRBJ2-1 and V is TRBV4-1; TRBD1 agrees at 10 bases. Germline trimming cut 5 bases from V and 6 bases from J; bases unmatched to any gene: 4. This CDR3 region has 14 residues. Germline assignment: CDR1 MGHRA and CDR2 YSYEKL. CDR3 in amino acids: CASSAGTGVNEQFF. The CDR3 DNA follows: TGCGCCAGCAGCGCCGGGACAGGGGTCAATGAGCAGTTCTTC.

This sequence joins TRBV30 and TRBJ1-3; weak D call: TRBD1 (5 bases). Germline values: CDR1 GTSNPN, CDR2 SVGIG (reference sequence). CDR3 length: 13 amino acids. Trimming cost V 0 bases and J 8 bases, with 11 bases left between them. CDR3 sequence (DNA): TGTGCCTGGAGTGTACCGGGGGGGGACACCATATATTTT. It specifies CAWSVPGGDTIYF.

This clone was seen just once. The chain links TRBV6-1 to TRBJ1-5, with a weak D call TRBD1 (5 bases). V gave up 3 bases and J gave up 0 bases, with 6 bases separating them. The CDR3 contains 14 residues. CDR1 is MNHNS, CDR2 SASEGT, per germline. CDR3 nucleotides: TGTGCCAGCAGTGACAGGGTTAGCAATCAGCCCCAGCATTTT. Its protein product is CASSDRVSNQPQHF.

This sequence joins TRBV28 and TRBJ1-1; TRBD1 might be the D (5 bases). V was clipped by 2 bases and J by 0 bases, with 19 bases between them. CDR1 and CDR2 from the germline V gene are MDHEN and SYDVKM. CDR3 length equals 18 residues. The CDR3 region has the DNA TGTGCCAGCAGTTTACCCATCGACAGAACAGTGATGAACACTGAAGCTTTCTTT. It specifies CASSLPIDRTVMNTEAFF.